The sequence of this T cell receptor (beta chain) was determined in a study of CD8+ T cells in alopecia areata. Germline values: CDR1 SNHLY, CDR2 FYNNEI. This CDR3 has 11 residues. V lost 4 bases to trimming and J lost 8 bases, with 5 bases between them. The sequencing template was cDNA reverse transcribed from extracted RNA. The method was immunoSEQ multiplex PCR; TCRdb's version includes in-frame clones alone and lacks a portion of them. Among a few hundred thousand clones listed, approximately 60% were seen once. Treatment described: oral pan-JAK inhibitor, 5-10 mg twice daily. From alopecia areata patients, lesional scalp punch biopsies and peripheral blood were collected. A FACSAria was used to sort CD4+ and CD8+ T cells. These cells came from PBMCs.

This chain connects TRBV2 to TRBJ1-4; D uncertain. The sample consisted of CD4+ T cells sorted from blood, taken at roughly week 53, from a patient treated with tofacitinib. The source is a human donor with alopecia areata. The CDR3 region is CASSAPEKLFF. In nucleotides, the CDR3 is TGTGCCAGCAGTGCCCCAGAAAAACTGTTTTTT.